This TCR beta chain was captured in a study of CD8+CD57+ T cells in acquired aplastic anemia. At the level of the study: Sorted cells (CD4+ and CD8+) yielded DNA amounts that averaged around 3.1 ug.

Study observations and caveats: Patients and controls shared twenty-nine CD8+ CDR3 sequences, highly expressed in patients.

Trimming removed 4 bases at V and 4 bases at J, with 9 bases between. This CDR3 has 13 amino acids. In germline, CDR1 is ENHRY, CDR2 SYGVKD. TCR beta VDJ and CDR3 profiling used genomic DNA as template. TCRdb reanalysed the reads using MiXCR and keeps one entry per CDR3 protein. Of roughly 130,000 distinct CDR3 sequences listed, 48% were seen once; the top ten hold about 2.5%. Turning to this clonotype: Its cognate antigen is unknown.

This TCR derives from a human donor in good health, serving as a control. Sequencing input: sorted CD4+, CD8+, or CD8+CD57+ T cells (not recorded which) from PBMCs. V is TRBV10-3 and J is TRBJ2-3; the D gene is possibly TRBD2 (7 bases). This chain's CDR3 is CAISGGGPDTQYF. The CDR3 DNA follows: TGTGCCATCAGTGGGGGGGGCCCAGATACGCAGTATTTT.